One and the same sample provided the 27 T cell receptor beta chains below, sequenced in a study of beta chain features in type 1 diabetes. Antigen specificity for these receptors is unknown. The entirety of the isolated RNA underwent reverse transcription, so expressed TCRB transcripts were sequenced. Libraries were prepared by immunoSEQ multiplex PCR; TCRdb keeps only in-frame clonotypes and omits some of them. The table has hundreds of thousands of clones, about an eighth seen once. General study findings and limits: People with Type 1 diabetes carried modestly yet significantly shorter TCRB CDR3s in all four CD4+ subsets.

Sequenced material: naive CD4+ T cells from blood. These receptors were collected from a man aged 18 to 29 with type 1 diabetes.

The chain employs TRBV2 and TRBJ2-5, with D perhaps matching TRBD1 (6 bases). The CDR3 length is 15 residues. CDR1 and CDR2 from the germline V gene are SNHLY and FYNNEI. V was trimmed by 2 bases and J by 2 bases, leaving 12 bases between them. The CDR3 loop is CASSENTGPQETQYF. CDR3 DNA sequence: TGTGCCAGCAGTGAAAATACAGGGCCTCAAGAGACCCAGTACTTC.

This clone was seen only a few times. This chain joins TRBV10-3 and TRBJ2-5; the D call may be TRBD1 or TRBD2 (5 bases each). Germline values: CDR1 ENHRY, CDR2 SYGVKD. V was trimmed by 4 bases and J by 2 bases, leaving 17 bases between them. The CDR3 covers 16 residues. CDR3 DNA sequence: TGTGCCATCAGTGCATCCAAGACAGACTATCAAGAGACCCAGTACTTC. Encoded protein: CAISASKTDYQETQYF.

This clone was detected only a few times. The rearrangement uses TRBV7-2 and TRBJ1-2; possible D gene TRBD1, 6 bases. With 0 bases removed from V and 5 bases from J, the gap between germline ends came to 13 bases. This CDR3 contains 15 residues. Germline assignment: CDR1 SGHTA and CDR2 FQGNSA. The CDR3 is CASSLARGREYGYTF. CDR3 DNA sequence: TGTGCCAGCAGCTTAGCGAGGGGGAGGGAATATGGCTACACCTTC.

Regarding this clone: Other nucleotide sequences in the sample specify the same CDR3. The chain uses TRBV7-2 and TRBJ2-3; D is tentatively TRBD1 or TRBD2 (5 bases each). Trimming pared 1 base from V and 4 bases from J, leaving 6 bases between. The CDR3 loop spans 13 amino acids. Germline CDR1 and CDR2: SGHTA and FQGNSA. CDR3 sequence reads: CASSLVGADTQYF. CDR3 nucleotide sequence: TGTGCCAGCAGCTTAGTGGGGGCAGATACGCAGTATTTT.

This clone was picked up a small number of times. V usage is TRBV19 and J usage is TRBJ2-3, with 7 bases matching TRBD2. V was pared by 6 bases and J by 2 bases, with 5 bases of the junction left unmatched. The CDR3 runs 14 residues. CDR1 is LNHDA, CDR2 SQIVND, per germline (reference sequence). CDR3 residues: CASSLGLSTDTQYF. The DNA of the CDR3 is TGTGCCAGTAGCTTGGGACTATCCACAGATACGCAGTATTTT.

This chain links TRBV30 with TRBJ1-1; D is undetermined. V gave up 1 base and J gave up 1 base, with 7 bases separating them. The CDR3 has 13 amino acids. Germline CDR1 GTSNPN, CDR2 SVGIG (reference sequence). As DNA, the CDR3 is TGTGCCTGGAGTGGACACCCGAACACTGAAGCTTTCTTT. This gives the protein CAWSGHPNTEAFF.

This clone was seen a few times. The chain employs TRBV14 and TRBJ2-1, with 10 bases lining up with TRBD2. Germline assignment: CDR1 SGHDN and CDR2 FVKESK. The CDR3 length is 15 residues. With 4 bases clipped from V and 3 bases from J, the junction kept 3 bases outside the gene matches. CDR3 in amino acids: CASSPGLAVYNEQFF. In DNA, the CDR3 is TGTGCCAGCAGCCCTGGACTAGCGGTCTACAATGAGCAGTTCTTC.

A few counts support this clone. The gene calls are TRBV7-2 and TRBJ1-2; 7 bases agree with TRBD1. V gave up 5 bases and J gave up 0 bases; unmatched junction bases: 9. Germline CDR1 reads SGHTA; CDR2 reads FQGNSA. The CDR3 runs 16 residues. The DNA for the CDR3 is TGTGCCAGCAGCACCCGCCGGGACAGCACTAACTATGGCTACACCTTC. This encodes CASSTRRDSTNYGYTF.

This clone has just a few counts. The chain is built from TRBV10-3 and TRBJ2-3; the match to TRBD2 covers 14 bases. This CDR3 is 18 amino acids long. Germline trimming cut 6 bases from V and 1 base from J; bases unmatched to any gene: 9. The V gene's germline CDR1 is ENHRY and CDR2 SYGVKD. The CDR3 DNA is TGTGCCATCAGGACCGGGACTAGCGGGAGTATGGGCACAGATACGCAGTATTTT. Translation: CAIRTGTSGSMGTDTQYF.

The chain joins TRBV25-1 to TRBJ1-1; D is undetermined. Per the germline V gene, CDR1 is MGHDK and CDR2 is SYGVNS. V was cut by 8 bases and J by 3 bases, with 13 bases left in between. The CDR3 contains 13 residues. CDR3 in amino acids: CASSRGKDTEAFF. The CDR3 DNA reads as TGTGCCAGCTCTAGAGGGAAGGACACTGAAGCTTTCTTT.

The chain carries TRBV4-1 and TRBJ2-1; 8 bases map to TRBD1. The CDR3 loop spans 16 amino acids. The junction had 12 bases not matched to a gene; V was cut back by 4 bases and J by 7 bases. Germline V gene lookup returns CDR1 MGHRA and CDR2 YSYEKL. CDR3 amino acids: CASSPGQGKTSNEQFF. The CDR3 coding sequence is TGCGCCAGCAGCCCCGGACAGGGCAAAACTTCGAATGAGCAGTTCTTC.

This clone has a handful of counts. The CDR3 reads CAWSDLAGGHTDTQYF. The CDR3, as DNA: TGTGCCTGGAGTGACTTAGCGGGGGGGCACACAGATACGCAGTATTTT. This sequence joins TRBV30 and TRBJ2-3, with 11 bases matching TRBD2. Germline CDR1 reads GTSNPN; CDR2 reads SVGIG (reference sequence). The CDR3 is made up of 16 amino acids. J was trimmed by 2 bases and V by 1 base; bases with no gene match: 5.

The J gene is TRBJ2-2, the V gene TRBV4-3, with D perhaps TRBD1 or TRBD2 (5 bases each). The CDR3 extends over 17 amino acids. Deletions cut 0 bases from V and 6 bases from J, with 17 bases between. From germline, CDR1 is LGHNA and CDR2 YSLEER. CDR3 in amino acids: CASSQDPSGHSPGELFF. CDR3 nucleotide sequence: TGCGCCAGCAGCCAAGATCCCAGCGGACATTCCCCCGGGGAGCTGTTTTTT.

The V call is TRBV19, the J call TRBJ1-5; TRBD1 might be the D (5 bases). Trimming stripped 1 base from V and 4 bases from J, with 14 bases between. Per germline, CDR1 LNHDA and CDR2 SQIVND (reference sequence). The CDR3 covers 16 residues. The CDR3: CASSIGGANINQPQHF. The CDR3 DNA reads as TGTGCCAGTAGTATAGGGGGCGCGAATATAAATCAGCCCCAGCATTTT.

This clone was recorded a few times. The chain employs TRBV29-1 and TRBJ2-5; possibly TRBD2 for D (6 bases). CDR3 length: 12 amino acids. Germline CDR1 is SQVTM and CDR2 is ANQGSEA. V was shortened by 7 bases and J by 5 bases, with 14 bases between the two germline ends. CDR3 in DNA: TGCAGCGGTGCGGGGTTAGAGGAGACCCAGTACTTC. As protein: CSGAGLEETQYF. Together with reference TRBV29-1 and TRBJ2-5, the CDR3 gives the full variable domain: SAVISQKPSRDICQRGTSLTIQCQVDSQVTMMFWYRQQPGQSLTLIATANQGSEATYESGFVIDKFPISRPNLTFSTLTVSNMSPEDSSIYLCSGAGLEETQYFGPGTRLLVL.

This clone has more than one count but fewer than ten. The rearrangement joins TRBV2 to TRBJ1-2; unclear D gene. Germline CDR1 and CDR2: SNHLY and FYNNEI. The CDR3 covers 16 residues. The V gene lost 1 base and the J gene lost 7 bases, with 19 bases spanning the gap. CDR3 sequence reads: CASSEGWVRLEPGYTF. CDR3 nucleotides: TGTGCCAGCAGTGAAGGGTGGGTCCGACTGGAACCTGGCTACACCTTC.

This clone was detected only a few times. The gene calls are TRBV7-3 and TRBJ2-1; TRBD1 agrees at 10 bases. The V gene end was trimmed by 5 bases and the J gene end by 15 bases; junction bases not matched to a gene: 13. Germline V gene data show CDR1 as SGHTA and CDR2 as FQGTGA. This CDR3 contains 14 residues. The CDR3 loop is CASSPRNDRGRRFF. DNA for the CDR3: TGTGCCAGCAGCCCTCGGAACGACAGGGGGCGACGGTTCTTC.

The V gene is TRBV5-6, the J gene TRBJ1-4; D possibly corresponds to TRBD1 (6 bases). Deletions cut 4 bases from V and 0 bases from J, with 10 bases between. Germline V gene lookup returns CDR1 SGHDT and CDR2 YYEEEE. CDR3 size: 15 residues. The CDR3, as DNA: TGTGCCAGCAGCAGGACAGTCGCAACTAATGAAAAACTGTTTTTT. This gives the protein CASSRTVATNEKLFF.

This clone appeared a few times. J is TRBJ2-3 and V is TRBV28; weak D call: TRBD1 (6 bases). This CDR3 is built from 16 residues. The germline V gene has CDR1 MDHEN and CDR2 SYDVKM. V gave up 7 bases and J gave up 2 bases, with 19 bases separating them. The CDR3 DNA reads as TGTGCCAGCACCCTCTCGGGCAGGGGCGACACAGATACGCAGTATTTT. Protein product: CASTLSGRGDTDTQYF.

This sequence joins TRBV25-1 and TRBJ2-3; 10 nucleotides agree with TRBD2. CDR3 size: 15 residues. Trimming at V came to 5 bases and at J to 1 base, leaving 3 bases not matched to a gene. Germline-derived CDR1 and CDR2 are MGHDK and SYGVNS. The CDR3, as DNA: TGTGCCAGCAGTATAGGACTAGCGGGCACAGATACGCAGTATTTT. Residues: CASSIGLAGTDTQYF.

This clone came up a few times. V usage is TRBV7-9 and J usage is TRBJ2-1; the D gene is possibly TRBD1 (5 bases). CDR1 is SEHNR, CDR2 FQNEAQ, per germline (reference sequence). The V gene lost 3 bases and the J gene lost 6 bases, with 12 bases spanning the gap. The length of the CDR3 is 14 residues. In DNA, the CDR3 is TGTGCCAGCAGCTTGGCCAGGGCTCTCAATGAGCAGTTCTTC. Translated, it gives CASSLARALNEQFF. The full variable domain, with the rest looked up from reference TRBV7-9 and TRBJ2-1, is DTGVSQNPRHKITKRGQNVTFRCDPISEHNRLYWYRQTLGQGPEFLTYFQNEAQLEKSRLLSDRFSAERPKGSFSTLEIQRTEQGDSAMYLCASSLARALNEQFFGPGTRLTVL.

This rearrangement joins TRBV6-5 to TRBJ1-1; TRBD1 agrees at 7 bases. This CDR3 spans 15 amino acids. CDR1 MNHEY and CDR2 SVGAGI come from the germline V gene. V trimming: 5 bases; J trimming: 1 base; junction bases outside the gene matches: 7. This chain's CDR3 is CASSAGTVGNTEAFF. CDR3 DNA: TGTGCCAGCAGTGCCGGGACAGTGGGGAACACTGAAGCTTTCTTT.

The sample holds a few counts of this clone. This CDR3 is CASSLTDQIGNSPLHF. The CDR3 DNA follows: TGTGCCAGCAGCTTAACGGATCAGATCGGAAATTCACCCCTCCACTTT. The chain has TRBV7-3 and TRBJ1-6; D call uncertain. The CDR3 runs to 16 residues. V lost 0 bases and J lost 7, with 13 bases in between. Germline V lookup: CDR1 SGHTA, CDR2 FQGTGA.

The sample holds a few counts of this clone. CDR3 bases: TGTGCCAGCAGCAGTAGCGCAACGACGAGGAATGAGCAGTTCTTC. This gives the protein CASSSSATTRNEQFF. The V call is TRBV7-9, the J call TRBJ2-1, with D maybe TRBD2 (5 bases). The V end was cut by 5 bases, the J end by 7 bases, with 18 bases between. The germline V gene encodes CDR1 SEHNR and CDR2 FQNEAQ (reference sequence). The CDR3 has 15 residues.

The chain is built from TRBV5-6 and TRBJ1-4; D gene uncertain. Germline V gene data show CDR1 as SGHDT and CDR2 as YYEEEE. The CDR3 consists of 12 residues. Trimming pared 5 bases from V and 5 bases from J, leaving 7 bases between. CDR3 DNA: TGTGCCAGCAGGCGTCGGAATGAAAAACTGTTTTTT. Encoded protein: CASRRRNEKLFF.

This clone turned up a few times. The chain combines TRBV5-1 with TRBJ2-5; D remains ambiguous. The germline gives CDR1 SGHRS, CDR2 YFSETQ. V was clipped by 4 bases and J by 5 bases, with 12 bases between them. The CDR3 length is 13 residues. For the CDR3, the DNA is TGCGCCAGCAGCCCCCAACCTGCGGAGACCCAGTACTTC. Its translation: CASSPQPAETQYF.

The chain recombines TRBV25-1 with TRBJ1-1; 7 positions agree with TRBD1. CDR1 and CDR2 (germline): MGHDK, SYGVNS. The V gene end was trimmed by 6 bases and the J gene end by 6 bases; junction bases not matched to a gene: 4. This CDR3 contains 12 residues. CDR3 bases: TGTGCCAGCAGCGCGGGGACAGCTGAAGCTTTCTTT. It codes for CASSAGTAEAFF.